The entry that follows covers one TCR beta chain sequence. Its target is unknown. The primer mix had 60 Vbeta and 13 Jbeta primers. Assay used: immunoSEQ multiplex PCR; TCRdb lists only in-frame clones, some missing. Found here are roughly 170,000 clones, roughly 80% of them singletons; the top ten hold about 0.63%. The record originates from a study of cytomegalovirus exposure and HLA in healthy donors. As for the study in general: Genotyping of roughly 400 donors showed that around 81% belonged to the Caucasian-associated ancestry cluster. General study results and limits: Published work reported that the classifier diagnosed cytomegalovirus status with high specificity and sensitivity.

Germline V gene data show CDR1 as SGHRS and CDR2 as YFSETQ. With 6 bases removed from V and 0 bases from J, the gap between germline ends came to 10 bases. There are 15 residues in the CDR3. Among the donors, all were healthy bone marrow donors. The TCR sequence derives from a boy aged 5-17 years in good health and CMV-seronegative. Sequenced material: PBMCs. This chain uses TRBV5-1 with TRBJ2-6, with a tentative D call TRBD1 (5 bases). CDR3 coding DNA: TGCGCCAGCACGACAGTCCGCTCTGGGGCCAACGTCCTGACTTTC. As protein: CASTTVRSGANVLTF.